The clone carrying this TCR beta chain is a singleton in its sample. As yet, its antigen is unknown. This entry is derived from a study of regulatory and conventional T cells in RAG deficiency. Study-wide findings and caveats: Shorter CDR3s in all patient subsets; >75% Treg-Tconv overlap in Omenn.

The repertoire was sequenced with immunoSEQ multiplex PCR; TCRdb's copy has only in-frame clones and lacks some. The table has around 30,000 clones, 90% to 95% seen once. V dropped 4 bases and J dropped 2; count of bases not matched to a gene: 5. The CDR3 contains 15 residues. Germline V gene data show CDR1 as SGDLS and CDR2 as YYNGEE. Genomic DNA came from blood conventional CD4+ T cells gated CD25-low CD127-high. These data were likewise used in another study, on regulatory T cells. Per that paper: Primers: 52 TRBV forward and 13 TRBJ reverse. In patients, unique TRB V-J pairs were restricted and V/J usage skewed, especially in Tregs.

Sequenced sample: CD25- CD4+ T cells sorted from blood. The TCR comes from a human donor in good health. The rearrangement links TRBV9 to TRBJ2-1; 8 nucleotides line up with TRBD2. In DNA form, the CDR3 reads TGTGCCAGCAGCATAACTAGCGGCACCTACAATGAGCAGTTCTTC. It encodes CASSITSGTYNEQFF.